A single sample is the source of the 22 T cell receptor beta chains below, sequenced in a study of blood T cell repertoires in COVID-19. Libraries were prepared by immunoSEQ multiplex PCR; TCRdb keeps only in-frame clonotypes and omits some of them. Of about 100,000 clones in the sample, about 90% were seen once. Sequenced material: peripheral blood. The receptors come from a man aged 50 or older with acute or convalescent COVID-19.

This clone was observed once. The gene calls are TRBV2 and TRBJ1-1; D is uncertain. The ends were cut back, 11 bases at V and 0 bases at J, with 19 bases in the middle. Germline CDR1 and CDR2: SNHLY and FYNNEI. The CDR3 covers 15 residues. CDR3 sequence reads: CARKTSQFMNTEAFF. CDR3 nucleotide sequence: TGTGCCCGCAAGACAAGCCAATTTATGAACACTGAAGCTTTCTTT.

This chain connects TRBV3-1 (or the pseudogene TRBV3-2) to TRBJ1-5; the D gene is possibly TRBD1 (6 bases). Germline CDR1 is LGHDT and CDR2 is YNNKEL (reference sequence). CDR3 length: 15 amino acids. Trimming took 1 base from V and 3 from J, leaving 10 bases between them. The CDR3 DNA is TGTGCCAGCAGCCAAGTATGGGACATCAATCAGCCCCAGCATTTT. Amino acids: CASSQVWDINQPQHF.

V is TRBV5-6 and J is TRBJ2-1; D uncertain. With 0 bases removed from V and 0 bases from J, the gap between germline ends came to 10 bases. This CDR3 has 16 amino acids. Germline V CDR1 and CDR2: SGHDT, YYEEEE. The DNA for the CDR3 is TGTGCCAGCAGCTTGGGTGCAGGTAGCTCCTACAATGAGCAGTTCTTC. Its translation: CASSLGAGSSYNEQFF. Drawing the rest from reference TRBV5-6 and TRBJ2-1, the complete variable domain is DAGVTQSPTHLIKTRGQQVTLRCSPKSGHDTVSWYQQALGQGPQFIFQYYEEEERQRGNFPDRFSGHQFPNYSSELNVNALLLGDSALYLCASSLGAGSSYNEQFFGPGTRLTVL.

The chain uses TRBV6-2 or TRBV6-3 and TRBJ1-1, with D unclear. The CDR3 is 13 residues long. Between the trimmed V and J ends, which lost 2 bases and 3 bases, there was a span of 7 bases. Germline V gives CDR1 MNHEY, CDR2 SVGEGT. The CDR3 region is CASSYPTYTEAFF. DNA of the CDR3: TGTGCCAGCAGTTACCCAACTTACACTGAAGCTTTCTTT.

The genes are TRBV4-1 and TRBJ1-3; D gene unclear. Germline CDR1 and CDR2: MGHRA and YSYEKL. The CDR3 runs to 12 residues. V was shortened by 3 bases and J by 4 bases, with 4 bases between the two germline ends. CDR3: CASSQEGNTIYF. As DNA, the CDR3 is TGCGCCAGCAGCCAGGAGGGAAACACCATATATTTT.

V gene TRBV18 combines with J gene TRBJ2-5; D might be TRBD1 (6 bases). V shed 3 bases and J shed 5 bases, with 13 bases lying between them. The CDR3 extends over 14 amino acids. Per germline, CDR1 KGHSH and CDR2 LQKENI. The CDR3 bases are TGTGCCAGCTCACCTACAGGGCCTAGGGAGACCCAGTACTTC. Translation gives CASSPTGPRETQYF. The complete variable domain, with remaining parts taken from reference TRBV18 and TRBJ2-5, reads NAGVMQNPRHLVRRRGQEARLRCSPMKGHSHVYWYRQLPEEGLKFMVYLQKENIIDESGMPKERFSAEFPKEGPSILRIQQVVRGDSAAYFCASSPTGPRETQYFGPGTRLLVL.

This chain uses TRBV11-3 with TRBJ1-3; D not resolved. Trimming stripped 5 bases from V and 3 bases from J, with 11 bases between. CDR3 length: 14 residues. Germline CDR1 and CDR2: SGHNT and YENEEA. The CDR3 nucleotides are TGTGCCAGCAGCGTCCCTGGACTTGGAAACACCATATATTTT. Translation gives CASSVPGLGNTIYF.

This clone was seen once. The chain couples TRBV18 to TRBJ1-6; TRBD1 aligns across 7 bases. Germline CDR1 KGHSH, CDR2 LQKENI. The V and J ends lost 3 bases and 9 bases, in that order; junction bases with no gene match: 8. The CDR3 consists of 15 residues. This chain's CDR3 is CASSPFDRASSPLHF. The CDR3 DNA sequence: TGTGCCAGCTCACCCTTCGACAGGGCGAGTTCACCCCTCCACTTT.

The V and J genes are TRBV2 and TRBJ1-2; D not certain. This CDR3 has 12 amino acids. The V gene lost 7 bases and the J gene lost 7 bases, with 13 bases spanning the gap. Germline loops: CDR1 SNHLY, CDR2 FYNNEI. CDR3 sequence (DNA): TGTGCCAGCACGCCAGCGGGATCTGGCTACACCTTC. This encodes CASTPAGSGYTF.

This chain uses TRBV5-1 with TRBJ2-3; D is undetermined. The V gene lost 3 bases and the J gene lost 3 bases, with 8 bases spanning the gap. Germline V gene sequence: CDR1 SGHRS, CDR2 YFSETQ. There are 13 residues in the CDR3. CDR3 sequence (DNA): TGCGCCAGCAGCTCAAGCCCGACAGATACGCAGTATTTT. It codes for CASSSSPTDTQYF.

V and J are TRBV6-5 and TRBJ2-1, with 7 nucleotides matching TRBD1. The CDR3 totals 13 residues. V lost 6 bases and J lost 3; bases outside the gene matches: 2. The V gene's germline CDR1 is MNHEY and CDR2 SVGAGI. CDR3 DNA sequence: TGTGCCAGCAGCCGGACAGGCTACAATGAGCAGTTCTTC. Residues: CASSRTGYNEQFF.

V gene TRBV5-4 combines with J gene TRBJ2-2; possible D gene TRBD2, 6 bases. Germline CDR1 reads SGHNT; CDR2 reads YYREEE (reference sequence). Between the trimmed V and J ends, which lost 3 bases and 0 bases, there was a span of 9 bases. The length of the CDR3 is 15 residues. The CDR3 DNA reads TGTGCCAGCAGCTCCGGGACTCCGAACACCGGGGAGCTGTTTTTT. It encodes CASSSGTPNTGELFF.

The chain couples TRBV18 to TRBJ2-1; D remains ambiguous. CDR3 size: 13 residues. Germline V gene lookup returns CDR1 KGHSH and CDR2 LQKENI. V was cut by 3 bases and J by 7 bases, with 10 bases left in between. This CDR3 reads CASSPGLENEQFF. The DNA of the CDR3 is TGTGCCAGCTCACCGGGTCTAGAGAATGAGCAGTTCTTC.

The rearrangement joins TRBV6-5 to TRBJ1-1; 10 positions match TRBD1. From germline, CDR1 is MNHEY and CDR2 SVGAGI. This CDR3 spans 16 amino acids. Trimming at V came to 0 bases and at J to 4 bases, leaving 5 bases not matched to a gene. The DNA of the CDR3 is TGTGCCAGCAGTTACTCCTACCGGGACAGGGGCACTGAAGCTTTCTTT. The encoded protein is CASSYSYRDRGTEAFF.

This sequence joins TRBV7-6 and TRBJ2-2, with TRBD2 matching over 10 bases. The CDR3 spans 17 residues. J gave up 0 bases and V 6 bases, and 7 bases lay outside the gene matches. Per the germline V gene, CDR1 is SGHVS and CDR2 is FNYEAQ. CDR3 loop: CASSPSGGAPNTGELFF. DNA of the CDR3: TGTGCCAGCAGTCCCAGCGGGGGGGCCCCGAACACCGGGGAGCTGTTTTTT.

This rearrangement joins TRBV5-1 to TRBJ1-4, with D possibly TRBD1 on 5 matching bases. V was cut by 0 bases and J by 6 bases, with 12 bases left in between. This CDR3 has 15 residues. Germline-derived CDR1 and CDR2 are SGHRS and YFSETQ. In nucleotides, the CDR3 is TGCGCCAGCAGCTTGGCTGGCAGGGATTATGAAAAACTGTTTTTT. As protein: CASSLAGRDYEKLFF.

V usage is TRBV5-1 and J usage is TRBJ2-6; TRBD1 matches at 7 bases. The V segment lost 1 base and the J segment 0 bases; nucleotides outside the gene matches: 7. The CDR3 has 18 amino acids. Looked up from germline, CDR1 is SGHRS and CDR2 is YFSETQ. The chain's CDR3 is CASSLNPGGNSGANVLTF. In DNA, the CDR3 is TGCGCCAGCAGCTTGAATCCAGGGGGAAACTCTGGGGCCAACGTCCTGACTTTC.

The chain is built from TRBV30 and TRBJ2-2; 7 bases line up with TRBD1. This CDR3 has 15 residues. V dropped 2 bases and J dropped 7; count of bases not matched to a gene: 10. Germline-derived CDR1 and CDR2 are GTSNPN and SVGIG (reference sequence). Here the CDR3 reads CAWSRKRGPNGELFF. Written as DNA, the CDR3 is TGTGCCTGGAGTAGAAAAAGGGGGCCTAACGGGGAGCTGTTTTTT.

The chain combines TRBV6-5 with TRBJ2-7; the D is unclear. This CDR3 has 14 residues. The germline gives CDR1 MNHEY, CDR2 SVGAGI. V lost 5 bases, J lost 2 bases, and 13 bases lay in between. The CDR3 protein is CASSQTPYAYEQYF. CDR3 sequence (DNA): TGTGCCAGCAGTCAGACTCCATACGCCTACGAGCAGTACTTC.

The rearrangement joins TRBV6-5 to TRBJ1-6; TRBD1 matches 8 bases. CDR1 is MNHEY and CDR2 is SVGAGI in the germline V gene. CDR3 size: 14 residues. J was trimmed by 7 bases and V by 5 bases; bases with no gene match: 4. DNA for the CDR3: TGTGCCAGCAGTCGACAGGGGATGAATTCACCCCTCCACTTT. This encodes CASSRQGMNSPLHF.

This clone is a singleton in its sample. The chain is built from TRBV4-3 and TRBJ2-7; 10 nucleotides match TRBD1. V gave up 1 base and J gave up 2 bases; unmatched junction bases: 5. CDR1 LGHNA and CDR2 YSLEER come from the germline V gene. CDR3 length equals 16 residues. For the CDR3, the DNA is TGCGCCAGCAGCCAAGCCGGGACAGGGGTCGCCTACGAGCAGTACTTC. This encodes CASSQAGTGVAYEQYF.

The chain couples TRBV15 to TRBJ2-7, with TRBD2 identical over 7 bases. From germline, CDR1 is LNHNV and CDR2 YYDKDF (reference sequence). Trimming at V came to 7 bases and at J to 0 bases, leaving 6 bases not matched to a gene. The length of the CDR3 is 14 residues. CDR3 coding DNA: TGTGCCACCAAGCTAGCGGACCCCTCCTACGAGCAGTACTTC. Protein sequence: CATKLADPSYEQYF.